One and the same sample provided the 8 T cell receptor beta chains below, sequenced in a study of CD8+ T cells in alopecia areata. After isolation, RNA underwent reverse transcription to generate cDNA as the sequencing template. The assay was immunoSEQ multiplex PCR, and TCRdb's table has in-frame clones only and misses some. The table includes fewer than 250,000 clones, over 60% detected once. Treatment defined: oral pan-JAK inhibitor, 5-10 mg twice daily. The material sequenced was CD4+ T cells sorted from blood, taken at week 4, from a patient treated with tofacitinib. Receptor source: a human donor with alopecia areata.

V is TRBV7-2 and J is TRBJ2-3; 7 positions agree with TRBD1. Germline CDR1 is SGHTA and CDR2 is FQGNSA. The V gene end was trimmed by 5 bases and the J gene end by 9 bases; junction bases not matched to a gene: 14. CDR3 length: 15 residues. CDR3 protein: CASSPGTDAQRTQYF. The CDR3 nucleotides are TGTGCCAGCAGCCCCGGGACAGACGCACAGAGGACGCAGTATTTT.

This clone was detected once. The V gene is TRBV2, the J gene TRBJ1-3, with D unresolved. The CDR3 covers 15 residues. V lost 8 bases to trimming and J lost 0 bases, with 14 bases between them. CDR1 and CDR2 from the germline V gene are SNHLY and FYNNEI. This CDR3 is CASQKPRSSGNTIYF. The CDR3 bases are TGTGCCAGCCAAAAGCCCAGGAGCTCTGGAAACACCATATATTTT.

V is TRBV2 and J is TRBJ2-7, with 7 bases matching TRBD2. The CDR3 is made up of 14 amino acids. V was pared by 7 bases and J by 0 bases, with 6 bases of the junction left unmatched. CDR1 SNHLY and CDR2 FYNNEI come from the germline V gene. The CDR3: CASKREGTSYEQYF. CDR3 sequence (DNA): TGTGCCAGCAAAAGGGAGGGTACCTCCTACGAGCAGTACTTC.

This clone was seen more than once but under ten times. V usage is TRBV7-2 and J usage is TRBJ1-6; a weak D match, TRBD1 (6 bases). The germline V gene has CDR1 SGHTA and CDR2 FQGNSA. V was trimmed by 6 bases and J by 15 bases, leaving 12 bases between them. This CDR3 region has 11 residues. CDR3 bases: TGTGCCAGCAGTCGACAGGTCGACCTCCACTTT. Translation: CASSRQVDLHF.

The genes are TRBV7-2 and TRBJ2-1; 7 positions match TRBD2. V dropped 3 bases and J dropped 12; count of bases not matched to a gene: 14. This CDR3 has 15 amino acids. Germline V CDR1 and CDR2: SGHTA, FQGNSA. CDR3 protein: CASSFSGSSPGGQFF. CDR3 DNA sequence: TGTGCCAGCAGCTTTAGCGGGTCCTCCCCGGGTGGGCAGTTCTTC.

V gene TRBV5-1 combines with J gene TRBJ1-5; D is perhaps TRBD1 (5 bases). The V and J ends lost 4 bases and 7 bases respectively, with 12 bases between them. CDR3 length equals 13 residues. CDR1 is SGHRS and CDR2 is YFSETQ in the germline V gene. As DNA, the CDR3 is TGCGCCAGCAGCACATACGAGGGGCAGCCCCAGCATTTT. Encoded protein: CASSTYEGQPQHF.

Notes on this clone: This may be a read error, as it is one base from a much larger clone. Other nucleotide sequences in the sample specify the same CDR3. The chain couples TRBV2 to TRBJ2-5; D is unclear. Looked up from germline, CDR1 is SNHLY and CDR2 is FYNNEI. Trimming shortened V by 5 bases and J by 1 base, and 2 bases separated the two germline ends. The CDR3 spans 11 residues. CDR3 DNA: TGTGCCAGCAGTCCCCAAGAGACCCAGTACTTC. Translating gives CASSPQETQYF.

Worth noting for this clone: The CDR3 carries no conserved terminal phenylalanine or tryptophan, so it likely arises from a read error. The chain combines TRBV27 with TRBJ1-5; D might be TRBD1 (5 bases). The CDR3 covers 13 residues. Germline loops: CDR1 MNHEY, CDR2 SMNVEV (reference sequence). V was pared by 6 bases and J by 3 bases, with 9 bases between. The CDR3 DNA is TGTGCCAGCAGATACAGGAACAATCAGCCCCAGCATCTT. It yields the protein CASRYRNNQPQHL.